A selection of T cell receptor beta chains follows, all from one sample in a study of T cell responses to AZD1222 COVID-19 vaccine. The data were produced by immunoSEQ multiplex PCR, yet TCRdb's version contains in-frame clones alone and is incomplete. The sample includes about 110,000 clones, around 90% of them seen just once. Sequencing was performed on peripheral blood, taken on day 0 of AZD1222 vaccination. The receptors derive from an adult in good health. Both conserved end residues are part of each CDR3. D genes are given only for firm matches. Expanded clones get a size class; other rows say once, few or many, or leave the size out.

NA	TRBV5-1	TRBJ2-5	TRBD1	CASSLGPGGQETQYF	TGCGCCAGCAGCTTGGGGCCAGGGGGCCAAGAGACCCAGTACTTC
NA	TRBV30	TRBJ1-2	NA	CAWSKKGDYGYTF	TGTGCCTGGAGCAAAAAAGGAGATTATGGCTACACCTTC
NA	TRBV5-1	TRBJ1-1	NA	CASSLGEMMVREAFF	TGCGCCAGCAGCTTGGGGGAAATGATGGTGAGGGAAGCTTTCTTT
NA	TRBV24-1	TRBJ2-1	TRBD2	CATSANRDYTWVGYNEQFF	TGTGCCACCAGTGCCAATCGGGACTACACCTGGGTCGGGTACAATGAGCAGTTCTTC
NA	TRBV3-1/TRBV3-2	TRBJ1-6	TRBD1	CASSQVGQGNSPLHF	TGTGCCAGCAGCCAAGTGGGACAGGGGAATTCACCCCTCCACTTT
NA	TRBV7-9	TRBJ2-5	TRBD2	CASSPGLAGGETQYF	TGTGCCAGCAGCCCGGGACTAGCGGGGGGGGAGACCCAGTACTTC
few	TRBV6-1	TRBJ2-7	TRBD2	CASSEAPKGLASYF	TGTGCCAGCAGTGAAGCTCCAAAGGGACTAGCGAGTTACTTC
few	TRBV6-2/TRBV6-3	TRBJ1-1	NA	CASSDRFTEAFF	TGTGCCAGCAGCGACAGGTTCACTGAAGCTTTCTTT
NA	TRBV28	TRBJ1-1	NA	CASSFRGLNTEAFF	TGTGCCAGCAGTTTCAGGGGCTTGAACACTGAAGCTTTCTTT
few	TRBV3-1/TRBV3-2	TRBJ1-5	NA	CASSQGNQPQHF	TGTGCCAGCAGCCAAGGGAATCAGCCCCAGCATTTT
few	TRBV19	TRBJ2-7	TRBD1	CASSIARTGLYEQYF	TGTGCCAGTAGTATAGCACGGACAGGACTTTACGAGCAGTACTTC
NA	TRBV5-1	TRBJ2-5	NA	CASSITGQVAETQYF	TGCGCCAGCAGTATCACGGGGCAAGTAGCGGAGACCCAGTACTTC
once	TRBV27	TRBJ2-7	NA	CASSLLGVGSEQYF	TGTGCCAGCAGTTTACTGGGTGTAGGGAGCGAGCAGTACTTC
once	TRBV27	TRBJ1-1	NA	CASSLSQGMNTEAFF	TGTGCCAGCAGTTTATCCCAGGGGATGAACACTGAAGCTTTCTTT
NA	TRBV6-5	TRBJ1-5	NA	CASISGGNQPQHF	TGTGCCAGCATCTCGGGGGGCAATCAGCCCCAGCATTTT
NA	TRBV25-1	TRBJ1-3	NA	CASSEGFGNTIYF	TGTGCCAGCAGTGAGGGTTTTGGAAACACCATATATTTT
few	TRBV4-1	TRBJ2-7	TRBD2	CASSDASGSYEQYF	TGCGCCAGCAGCGATGCTAGCGGATCCTACGAGCAGTACTTC
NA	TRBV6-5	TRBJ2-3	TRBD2	CASSYSGTTATDTQYF	TGTGCCAGCAGTTACTCGGGGACTACGGCGACAGATACGCAGTATTTT
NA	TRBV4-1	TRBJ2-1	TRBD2	CASSHGASGENEQFF	TGCGCCAGCAGCCACGGGGCTAGCGGGGAGAATGAGCAGTTCTTC
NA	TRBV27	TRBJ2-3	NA	CASIPSRSTDTQYF	TGTGCCAGCATCCCTAGCAGAAGCACAGATACGCAGTATTTT
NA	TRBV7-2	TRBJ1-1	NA	CASSFPVTGEAFF	TGTGCCAGCAGCTTTCCGGTGACAGGTGAAGCTTTCTTT
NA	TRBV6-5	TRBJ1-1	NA	CASSYGRVTEAFF	TGTGCCAGCAGTTACGGGAGGGTCACTGAAGCTTTCTTT
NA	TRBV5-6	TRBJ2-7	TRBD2	CASSLVGRTYEQYF	TGTGCCAGCAGCTTGGTCGGGAGGACCTACGAGCAGTACTTC
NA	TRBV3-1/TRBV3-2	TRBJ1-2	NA	CASSQDGRGVGYTF	TGTGCCAGCAGCCAAGATGGTAGAGGAGTTGGCTACACCTTC
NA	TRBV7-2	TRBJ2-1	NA	CASSPPWGIGEQFF	TGTGCCAGCAGCCCACCGTGGGGAATTGGTGAGCAGTTCTTC
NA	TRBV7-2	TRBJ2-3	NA	CASSYQGLGTDTQYF	TGTGCCAGCAGCTACCAGGGTTTGGGCACAGATACGCAGTATTTT
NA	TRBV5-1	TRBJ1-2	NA	CASSLSSRSYGYTF	TGCGCCAGCAGCTTGTCCTCTCGGAGCTATGGCTACACCTTC
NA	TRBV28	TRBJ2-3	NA	CASRSTVGTDTQYF	TGTGCCAGCAGATCTACAGTGGGTACAGATACGCAGTATTTT
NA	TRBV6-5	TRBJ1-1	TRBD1	CASTSDRGDTEAFF	TGTGCCAGCACCTCGGACAGGGGGGACACTGAAGCTTTCTTT
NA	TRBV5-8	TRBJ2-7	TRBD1	CASRDGFLGTGDNEQYF	TGTGCCAGCAGGGATGGGTTTCTCGGGACAGGGGACAACGAGCAGTACTTC
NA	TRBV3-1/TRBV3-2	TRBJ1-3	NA	CASSRGSGNTIYF	TGTGCCAGCAGCCGGGGATCTGGAAACACCATATATTTT
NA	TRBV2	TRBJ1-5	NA	CASSRQQNQPQHF	TGTGCCAGCAGCAGGCAGCAAAATCAGCCCCAGCATTTT
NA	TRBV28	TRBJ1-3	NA	CASSSGGAVGNTIYF	TGTGCCAGCAGCTCGGGAGGGGCAGTTGGAAACACCATATATTTT
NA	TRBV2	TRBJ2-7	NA	CATKGGVTYEQYF	TGTGCCACAAAGGGGGGGGTAACCTACGAGCAGTACTTC
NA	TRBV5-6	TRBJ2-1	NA	CASSRTSLTNNEQFF	TGTGCCAGCAGTCGAACTAGCCTAACCAACAATGAGCAGTTCTTC
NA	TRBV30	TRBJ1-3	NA	CAWSGGRLSGNTIYF	TGTGCCTGGAGTGGGGGGCGTCTCTCTGGAAACACCATATATTTT
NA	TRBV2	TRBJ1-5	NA	CASSSEYQPQHF	TGTGCCAGCAGTTCAGAATATCAGCCCCAGCATTTT
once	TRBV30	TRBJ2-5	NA	CAWSAWAQETQYF	TGTGCCTGGAGTGCTTGGGCACAAGAGACCCAGTACTTC
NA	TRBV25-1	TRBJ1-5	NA	CASSDSGGNNQPQHF	TGTGCCAGCAGTGATTCGGGGGGCAACAATCAGCCCCAGCATTTT
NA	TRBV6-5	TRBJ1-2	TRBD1	CASSYRSGGAAYGYTF	TGTGCCAGCAGTTATCGTTCAGGGGGCGCCGCCTATGGCTACACCTTC
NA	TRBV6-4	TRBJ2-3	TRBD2	CASSDLSGGADTQYF	TGTGCCAGCAGTGACCTGAGCGGGGGTGCAGATACGCAGTATTTT
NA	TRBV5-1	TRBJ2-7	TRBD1	CASSEVVRGTGGEDEQYF	TGCGCCAGCAGCGAGGTAGTACGGGGGACAGGGGGCGAGGACGAGCAGTACTTC
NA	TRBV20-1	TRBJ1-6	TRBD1	CSASRGQGEISPLHF	TGCAGTGCTAGTCGCGGGCAGGGGGAAATTTCACCCCTCCACTTT